These T cell receptor beta chains were read from a single sample in a study of T and B cells in COVID-19 patients. TCRdb used MiXCR to reprocess the multiplex PCR reads, holding one entry per CDR3 protein. The sample lists some 9,100 distinct CDR3 sequences; about 28% were seen once. The sequencing sample was made of blood. These receptors came from a human donor who had recovered from COVID-19. Each CDR3 is given with its conserved first and last residue. A D gene is named only where the DNA matches it firmly. Clone size, where shown, is once, few, many, or a class for clones that have expanded.

clone_size,v_call,j_call,d_call,cdr3_aa,cdr3_nt
NA,TRBV12-3/TRBV12-4,TRBJ2-3,NA,CASTLALAASTDTQYF,TGTGCCAGCACCCTCGCGCTTGCGGCTAGCACAGATACGCAGTATTTT
NA,TRBV20-1,TRBJ1-4,TRBD1,CSARQGGGEKLFF,TGCAGTGCTAGGCAGGGGGGGGGGGAAAAACTGTTTTTT
NA,TRBV29-1,TRBJ2-1,NA,CSVPKTGLYNEQFF,TGCAGCGTTCCCAAGACAGGACTATACAATGAGCAGTTCTTC
NA,TRBV20-1,TRBJ2-2,TRBD2,CSARDPSGGAHTGELFF,TGCAGTGCTAGAGATCCTAGCGGGGGGGCCCACACCGGGGAGCTGTTTTTT
few,TRBV20-1,TRBJ2-3,NA,CSARVTQLLAFTDTQYF,TGCAGTGCTAGAGTGACTCAGTTACTCGCATTCACAGATACGCAGTATTTT
NA,TRBV5-1,TRBJ2-1,TRBD2,CASGRPLAGGYNEQFF,TGCGCCAGCGGCCGCCCGCTAGCGGGGGGCTACAATGAGCAGTTCTTC
medium-sized,TRBV6-5,TRBJ1-6,NA,CASTLFPGNSPLHF,TGTGCCAGCACCTTATTTCCGGGTAATTCACCCCTCCACTTT
few,TRBV6-5,TRBJ1-2,NA,CASSVDSSFAYGYTF,TGTGCCAGCAGTGTGGACAGCTCCTTCGCGTATGGCTACACCTTC
medium-sized,TRBV29-1,TRBJ2-5,TRBD1,CSGGGQGETQYF,TGCAGCGGGGGAGGACAGGGAGAGACCCAGTACTTC
few,TRBV5-1,TRBJ2-3,NA,CASSLDSRTDTQYF,TGCGCCAGCAGCTTGGACAGCCGCACAGATACGCAGTATTTT
medium-sized,TRBV6-5,TRBJ1-2,NA,CASGRGVNYGYTF,TGTGCCAGCGGGAGGGGTGTTAACTATGGCTACACCTTC
NA,TRBV6-1,TRBJ1-3,NA,CASSEALESSGNTIYF,TGTGCCAGCAGTGAAGCGTTGGAGAGCTCTGGAAACACCATATATTTT
NA,TRBV10-3,TRBJ1-2,NA,CAISEPRFGSNYGYTF,TGTGCCATCAGTGAGCCCCGGTTTGGTTCTAACTATGGCTACACCTTC
medium-sized,TRBV7-2,TRBJ2-3,NA,CASRWNTDTQYF,TGTGCCAGCAGATGGAACACAGATACGCAGTATTTT
medium-sized,TRBV6-2/TRBV6-3,TRBJ2-3,TRBD1,CASTVLGTGVVTQYF,TGTGCCAGCACGGTGTTAGGGACAGGGGTTGTTACGCAGTATTTT
NA,TRBV14,TRBJ1-1,NA,CASSQARNTEAFF,TGTGCCAGCAGCCAAGCCCGGAACACTGAAGCTTTCTTT
medium-sized,TRBV19,TRBJ2-3,TRBD2,CASSIRASGGLGTDTQYF,TGTGCCAGTAGTATTAGGGCTAGCGGGGGGCTGGGGACAGATACGCAGTATTTT
NA,TRBV4-1,TRBJ2-2,NA,CASSPVTGELFF,TGCGCCAGCAGCCCAGTCACCGGGGAGCTGTTTTTT